This T cell receptor beta chain was identified during a study of shared clonotypes between healthy human individuals. Findings of the study overall: Relative to memory subsets, naive subsets generally showed larger estimated richness. The naive CD4 repertoires of a few donors were compared, and about 5% of clonotypes were shared.

CD8 cells regarded as naive lacked CD45RO, were positively chosen for CCR7, and omitted terminally differentiated effector memory CD45RA+ cells. As regards this clone: No antigen is known for it.

In the original workflow: Junction-only immunoSEQ data arrived without quality scores, meaning filtering differed. Repertoires were generated with immunoSEQ multiplex PCR, while TCRdb's copy carries only in-frame clones and drops some. V, J and clone size are taken as reported in that table, and D and trimming were inferred from the DNA itself. The sample holds about 2.2 million clones, approximately 92% seen once. This CDR3 comprises 17 residues. The ends were cut back, 0 bases at V and 2 bases at J, with 16 bases in the middle. The germline gives CDR1 MGHDK, CDR2 SYGVNS. The sequence was obtained from a man between 18 and 29 years old in good health. Some clones in this sample may be carry-over from other donors' samples. The sequencing input was naive CD8+ T cells from PBMCs. The rearrangement uses TRBV25-1 and TRBJ2-5; perhaps D is TRBD1 or TRBD2 (7 bases each). The CDR3 DNA reads as TGTGCCAGCAGTGAATACCCCTCAGGGGGAGGGCAAGAGACCCAGTACTTC. The encoded protein is CASSEYPSGGGQETQYF.